This TCR beta chain was recovered during a study of cytomegalovirus exposure and HLA in healthy donors. General study findings and limits: Association with HLA alleles at 0.05 false discovery rate was found for approximately 18,000 TCR beta sequences in a later analysis.

The PCR was carried out with 60 Vbeta primers and 13 Jbeta primers. Sequenced by immunoSEQ multiplex PCR; TCRdb stores in-frame clones only, minus some. The data hold 250,000 to 350,000 clones, with 70% to 90% observed a single time. To note about this clone: Antigen unknown.

This CDR3 region has 13 residues. Trimming removed 5 bases at V and 5 bases at J, with 12 bases between. Germline V gene lookup returns CDR1 MDHEN and CDR2 SYDVKM. This receptor was identified in a man aged 35-49 years in good health and CMV-seropositive. The sequenced sample consisted of PBMCs. The chain employs TRBV28 and TRBJ1-1; D is ambiguous. The CDR3 sequence is CASSTGVRTEAFF. In DNA form, the CDR3 reads TGTGCCAGCAGTACCGGGGTGAGGACTGAAGCTTTCTTT.